The clone carrying this T cell receptor beta chain was detected many times. What it recognizes is unknown. CDR3 regions were amplified by Arm-PCR using iRepertoire HTBI primers to build TCR beta libraries. TCRdb independently ran MiXCR on the multiplex PCR reads; one entry per CDR3 protein. Of 550,000 or so distinct CDR3 sequences in the sample, around 11% were seen once. CDR1 is SGHRS, CDR2 YFSETQ, per germline. V dropped 3 bases and J dropped 8 bases, with 15 bases sitting between them. The CDR3 has 14 amino acids. As to time point: newly diagnosed GD, antithyroid drugs for less than 3 months. There was RNA extracted from PBMCs, and the TCR library was made from it. These data come from a study of regulatory T cells in long-lasting Graves disease. Study conclusions and caveats: There were preferences for TRBV28, TRBJ1-2 and TRBJ2-5 in persistent disease.

The sample was also linked to a second study, of T cells in Graves' hyperthyroidism and ophthalmopathy. From that second work: The HTBI set primed first-round TCR CDR3 RT-PCR.

V is TRBV5-1 and J is TRBJ2-1, with D possibly matching TRBD2 (6 bases). The material was peripheral blood mononuclear cells (PBMCs), obtained at new diagnosis, from a patient treated with antithyroid drugs. This TCR came from a woman aged 25 to 39 with Graves disease. CDR3 DNA: TGCGCCAGCAGCTATCCGGGAGCACATTATGAGCAGTTCTTC. The encoded protein is CASSYPGAHYEQFF.